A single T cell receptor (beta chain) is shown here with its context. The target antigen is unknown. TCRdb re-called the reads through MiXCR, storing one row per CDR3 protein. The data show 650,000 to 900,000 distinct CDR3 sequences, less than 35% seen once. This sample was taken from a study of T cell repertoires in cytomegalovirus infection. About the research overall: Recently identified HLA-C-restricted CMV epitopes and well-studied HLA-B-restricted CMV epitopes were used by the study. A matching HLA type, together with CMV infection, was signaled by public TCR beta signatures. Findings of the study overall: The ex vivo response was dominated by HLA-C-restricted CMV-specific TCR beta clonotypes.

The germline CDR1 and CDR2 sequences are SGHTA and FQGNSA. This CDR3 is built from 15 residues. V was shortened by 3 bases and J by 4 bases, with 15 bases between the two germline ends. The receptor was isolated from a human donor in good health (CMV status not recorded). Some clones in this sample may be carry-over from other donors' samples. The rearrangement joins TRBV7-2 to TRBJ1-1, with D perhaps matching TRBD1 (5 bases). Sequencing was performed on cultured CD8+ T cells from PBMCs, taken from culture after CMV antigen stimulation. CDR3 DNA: TGTGCCAGCAGCTTTCAGCAGGGTAAGAGCACTGAAGCTTTCTTT. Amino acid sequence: CASSFQQGKSTEAFF.